The 25 T cell receptor beta chains in this list originate from one sample, sequenced in a study of identical twins (dated by TCRdb to 2016 to 2017). The library was generated by 5' RACE. Sequencing relied on an Illumina HiSeq 2000. The public sequencing data were trimmed at Q25 with fastp and processed into clonotypes with MiXCR by TCRdb, which kept only in-frame beta chains. Each entry is one CDR3 protein sequence, shown with its most common DNA and genes. The sample profile shows about 470,000 distinct CDR3 sequences; roughly a quarter of them were found once. The ten largest account for about 2.9% of the sample. The same specimen was also included in a second study, on T cells expressing NK-cell markers.

The material sequenced was CD4+ T cells sorted from blood. All receptors come from a woman younger than 30 in good health.

The V call is TRBV9, the J call TRBJ1-2; D ambiguous. This CDR3 has 17 amino acids. Germline CDR1 reads SGDLS; CDR2 reads YYNGEE. V lost 3 bases, J lost 3 bases, and 21 bases lay in between. CDR3 nucleotide sequence: TGTGCCAGCAGCGGAGGCCTGGACTACCTAAACCACTATGGCTACACCTTC. This translates into CASSGGLDYLNHYGYTF.

The rearrangement uses TRBV6-2 or TRBV6-3 and TRBJ1-3; D is unresolved. V lost 5 bases, J lost 2 bases, and 16 bases lay in between. Looked up from germline, CDR1 is MNHEY and CDR2 is SVGEGT. CDR3 length: 16 amino acids. The CDR3 region is CASSPQHPSAGNTIYF. The CDR3 DNA reads as TGTGCCAGCAGTCCCCAACATCCGTCGGCTGGAAACACCATATATTTT.

This clonotype was counted a few times. V gene TRBV2 combines with J gene TRBJ1-5, with 7 bases aligning to TRBD1. The V gene's germline CDR1 is SNHLY and CDR2 FYNNEI. J was trimmed by 6 bases and V by 0 bases; bases with no gene match: 8. The CDR3 is 16 residues long. CDR3 sequence (DNA): TGTGCCAGCAGTGAAGCAGGGGGCAGAGTAGGTCAGCCCCAGCATTTT. Protein product: CASSEAGGRVGQPQHF. The variable domain in full, with the rest retrieved from reference TRBV2 and TRBJ1-5, is EPEVTQTPSHQVTQMGQEVILRCVPISNHLYFYWYRQILGQKVEFLVSFYNNEISEKSEIFDDQFSVERPDGSNFTLKIRSTKLEDSAMYFCASSEAGGRVGQPQHFGDGTRLSIL.

The chain links TRBV20-1 to TRBJ2-3; 10 positions agree with TRBD2. This CDR3 has 15 amino acids. Germline CDR1 and CDR2: DFQATT and SNEGSKA (reference sequence). The V and J ends lost 6 bases and 1 base, in that order; junction bases with no gene match: 7. The CDR3 coding sequence is TGCAGTGCAACGGGTGGGACTAGCGGCACAGATACGCAGTATTTT. Translated: CSATGGTSGTDTQYF.

The chain couples TRBV6-5 to TRBJ2-1; 11 nucleotides line up with TRBD2. V shed 3 bases, J shed 6 bases, and the junction held 1 base outside the gene matches. This CDR3 is built from 14 residues. Per the germline V gene, CDR1 is MNHEY and CDR2 is SVGAGI. CDR3 in DNA: TGTGCCAGCAGTTATGGACTAGCGGGCAATGAGCAGTTCTTC. Translating it yields CASSYGLAGNEQFF.

This clonotype was counted a few times. This chain connects TRBV7-9 to TRBJ2-5; D might be TRBD2 (7 bases). The CDR3 totals 14 residues. The germline V gene encodes CDR1 SEHNR and CDR2 FQNEAQ (reference sequence). Trimming took off 0 bases at V and 4 bases at J, with 9 bases between the two ends. CDR3 amino acids: CASSLAGGPETQYF. In DNA form, the CDR3 reads TGTGCCAGCAGCTTAGCGGGGGGGCCAGAGACCCAGTACTTC. The variable domain in full, completed from reference TRBV7-9 and TRBJ2-5, reads DTGVSQNPRHKITKRGQNVTFRCDPISEHNRLYWYRQTLGQGPEFLTYFQNEAQLEKSRLLSDRFSAERPKGSFSTLEIQRTEQGDSAMYLCASSLAGGPETQYFGPGTRLLVL.

The chain is built from TRBV7-9 and TRBJ2-5; tentative D call: TRBD1 (7 bases). V was trimmed by 8 bases and J by 5 bases, leaving 15 bases between them. Germline V CDR1 and CDR2: SEHNR, FQNEAQ (reference sequence). The CDR3 has 13 residues. For the CDR3, the DNA is TGTGCCAGCGGCCAGGAGGGGGCGGAGACCCAGTACTTC. Protein: CASGQEGAETQYF.

This sequence joins TRBV29-1 and TRBJ1-2; no clear D gene. The CDR3 sequence is 14 residues long. Germline CDR1 and CDR2: SQVTM and ANQGSEA. V was cut by 1 base and J by 4 bases, with 13 bases left in between. CDR3 in DNA: TGCAGCGTTGAAGCCAGAGGAGGAGGCTATGGCTACACCTTC. Translation gives CSVEARGGGYGYTF.

V gene TRBV5-1 combines with J gene TRBJ2-7, with TRBD1 matching over 9 bases. Looked up from germline, CDR1 is SGHRS and CDR2 is YFSETQ. The CDR3 contains 14 residues. The V and J ends lost 4 bases and 5 bases, in that order; junction bases with no gene match: 7. CDR3 DNA: TGCGCCAGCAGCGCGGGACAGGGTGTGCACGAGCAGTACTTC. Protein sequence: CASSAGQGVHEQYF.

The genes are TRBV11-3 and TRBJ1-6; D gene ambiguous. V was pared by 5 bases and J by 7 bases, with 12 bases between. The germline V gene encodes CDR1 SGHNT and CDR2 YENEEA. The CDR3 contains 14 residues. CDR3 loop: CASSIETRNSPLHF. The CDR3, as DNA: TGTGCCAGCAGCATCGAGACTCGAAATTCACCCCTCCACTTT.

The genes are TRBV5-1 and TRBJ1-2; 9 bases match TRBD1. J was trimmed by 2 bases and V by 4 bases; bases with no gene match: 6. The CDR3 contains 15 residues. Looked up from germline, CDR1 is SGHRS and CDR2 is YFSETQ. CDR3 sequence reads: CASSPGDRENYGYTF. For the CDR3, the DNA is TGCGCCAGCAGCCCGGGGGACAGGGAGAACTATGGCTACACCTTC.

V is TRBV20-1 and J is TRBJ1-5; 7 bases fit TRBD1. CDR1 and CDR2 (germline): DFQATT, SNEGSKA (reference sequence). V lost 3 bases and J lost 3; bases outside the gene matches: 5. The CDR3 spans 14 residues. CDR3 residues: CSARDGTVNQPQHF. In nucleotides, the CDR3 is TGCAGTGCTAGGGACGGGACAGTCAATCAGCCCCAGCATTTT.

V usage is TRBV5-6 and J usage is TRBJ2-3, with 7 positions matching TRBD1. Germline V lookup: CDR1 SGHDT, CDR2 YYEEEE. The CDR3 spans 13 residues. V lost 4 bases and J lost 4; bases outside the gene matches: 3. The CDR3 DNA reads TGTGCCAGCAGCGGGACAGAGGCAGATACGCAGTATTTT. Translation: CASSGTEADTQYF.

This chain uses TRBV7-2 with TRBJ2-5; D is possibly TRBD2 (6 bases). V lost 1 base to trimming and J lost 5 bases, with 17 bases between them. Per the germline V gene, CDR1 is SGHTA and CDR2 is FQGNSA. CDR3 length: 16 amino acids. CDR3 sequence: CASSLGHTKGRETQYF. CDR3 bases: TGTGCCAGCAGCTTAGGGCATACTAAAGGGAGGGAGACCCAGTACTTC.

V gene TRBV12-3 or TRBV12-4 combines with J gene TRBJ1-6; tentative D call: TRBD1 (5 bases). Trimming shortened V by 7 bases and J by 12 bases, and 19 bases separated the two germline ends. The CDR3 runs 14 residues. CDR3: CASNRDGRFGPLHF. The CDR3, as DNA: TGTGCCAGCAACCGGGACGGCCGTTTTGGACCCCTCCACTTT.

This clonotype has a handful of counts. The chain joins TRBV20-1 to TRBJ2-3; 7 bases map to TRBD1. Germline loops: CDR1 DFQATT, CDR2 SNEGSKA (reference sequence). J was trimmed by 6 bases and V by 6 bases; bases with no gene match: 9. This CDR3 contains 13 residues. CDR3 nucleotide sequence: TGCAGTGCACTTCCGACAGGGACGGATACGCAGTATTTT. It yields the protein CSALPTGTDTQYF.

The CDR3 here is CASSLKAGEWTGELFF. The CDR3 bases are TGTGCCAGCAGTCTGAAAGCGGGAGAATGGACCGGGGAGCTGTTTTTT. The V gene is TRBV6-1, the J gene TRBJ2-2, with 8 bases matching TRBD2. CDR1 and CDR2 (germline): MNHNS, SASEGT. This CDR3 region has 16 residues. The trim removed 5 bases at V and 5 bases at J, leaving 10 bases unmatched.

This chain links TRBV5-4 with TRBJ2-5; the D is unclear. Germline-derived CDR1 and CDR2 are SGHNT and YYREEE (reference sequence). The CDR3 spans 13 residues. With 0 bases removed from V and 3 bases from J, the gap between germline ends came to 6 bases. The CDR3 here is CASSLDVKETQYF. The CDR3 DNA reads TGTGCCAGCAGCTTGGATGTAAAAGAGACCCAGTACTTC. Drawing the rest from reference TRBV5-4 and TRBJ2-5, the complete variable domain is ETGVTQSPTHLIKTRGQQVTLRCSSQSGHNTVSWYQQALGQGPQFIFQYYREEENGRGNFPPRFSGLQFPNYSSELNVNALELDDSALYLCASSLDVKETQYFGPGTRLLVL.

This clonotype was detected a few times. The chain recombines TRBV18 with TRBJ2-5, with D perhaps TRBD2 (6 bases). Germline values: CDR1 KGHSH, CDR2 LQKENI. This CDR3 has 15 amino acids. V was pared by 3 bases and J by 5 bases, with 16 bases between. The CDR3 DNA follows: TGTGCCAGCTCACCGCCGGGATCTCGGGGGGAGACCCAGTACTTC. Protein: CASSPPGSRGETQYF.

In this sample, this clonotype turned up many times. The CDR3 protein is CSATPHMNTEAFF. CDR3 in DNA: TGCAGTGCTACGCCGCATATGAACACTGAAGCTTTCTTT. This rearrangement joins TRBV20-1 to TRBJ1-1; D uncertain. The germline V gene encodes CDR1 DFQATT and CDR2 SNEGSKA (reference sequence). The CDR3 loop spans 13 amino acids. The ends were cut back, 4 bases at V and 0 bases at J, with 9 bases in the middle.

The rearrangement links TRBV5-1 to TRBJ2-5, with no clear D. Germline V gene sequence: CDR1 SGHRS, CDR2 YFSETQ. With 2 bases removed from V and 1 base from J, the gap between germline ends came to 12 bases. CDR3 length equals 15 residues. DNA of the CDR3: TGCGCCAGCAGCTTTCGGAGAACTGGCCAAGAGACCCAGTACTTC. Protein: CASSFRRTGQETQYF.

The chain joins TRBV12-3 or TRBV12-4 to TRBJ2-3; no clear D gene. This CDR3 spans 15 amino acids. V lost 2 bases, J lost 4 bases, and 13 bases lay in between. This CDR3 reads CASSLTRAIPDTQYF. CDR3 in DNA: TGTGCCAGCAGTTTAACCCGGGCAATACCAGATACGCAGTATTTT.

The genes are TRBV12-3 or TRBV12-4 and TRBJ1-2; tentative D call: TRBD1 (5 bases). V lost 8 bases to trimming and J lost 10 bases, with 17 bases between them. The CDR3 runs to 12 residues. The CDR3 coding sequence is TGTGCCAGCTTTTCCATGGGGCTGGACTACACCTTC. It translates to CASFSMGLDYTF.

The chain joins TRBV27 to TRBJ2-1; D may be TRBD2 (6 bases). The CDR3 contains 15 residues. V lost 5 bases and J 4 bases, leaving 15 bases between the germline ends. From germline, CDR1 is MNHEY and CDR2 SMNVEV (reference sequence). CDR3 protein: CASSPRGGRYNEQFF. CDR3 bases: TGTGCCAGCAGTCCCCGGGGAGGACGATACAATGAGCAGTTCTTC.

The chain employs TRBV4-1 and TRBJ1-1; D is undetermined. V dropped 1 base and J dropped 8 bases, with 17 bases sitting between them. CDR1 MGHRA and CDR2 YSYEKL come from the germline V gene. This CDR3 region has 15 residues. The CDR3 spells CASSQGPLFTREAFF. For the CDR3, the DNA is TGCGCCAGCAGCCAAGGGCCCTTATTCACTAGGGAAGCTTTCTTT.